The 29 T cell receptor beta chains below were found in one sample sequenced in a study of cytomegalovirus exposure and HLA in healthy donors. The PCR contained 60 Vbeta and 13 Jbeta primers. Clones were read by immunoSEQ multiplex PCR, and TCRdb kept only the in-frame ones, dropping some. The data contain about 120,000 clones, approximately 75% of them singletons. The sample was PBMCs. These receptors were taken from a man aged 30 to 39 in good health and CMV-seronegative.

The chain employs TRBV2 and TRBJ2-3; a weak D match, TRBD2 (6 bases). The CDR3 sequence is 19 residues long. Germline V lookup: CDR1 SNHLY, CDR2 FYNNEI. Trimming pared 3 bases from V and 0 bases from J, leaving 22 bases between. The CDR3 reads CASSDLAGRTTFSTDTQYF. The CDR3 nucleotides read TGTGCCAGCAGTGATTTGGCGGGGAGAACTACATTTAGCACAGATACGCAGTATTTT.

The V and J genes are TRBV27 and TRBJ1-4, with a weak D call TRBD1 (5 bases). Germline V gene data show CDR1 as MNHEY and CDR2 as SMNVEV (reference sequence). There are 14 residues in the CDR3. V lost 3 bases and J lost 5, with 10 bases in between. CDR3 DNA sequence: TGTGCCAGCAGTTTGTCAGGGATCAATGAAAAACTGTTTTTT. Translated: CASSLSGINEKLFF.

V usage is TRBV7-9 and J usage is TRBJ2-1; 11 nucleotides align to TRBD1. The CDR3 has 16 amino acids. Germline trimming cut 5 bases from V and 8 bases from J; bases unmatched to any gene: 11. The germline V gene encodes CDR1 SEHNR and CDR2 FQNEAQ (reference sequence). Written as DNA, the CDR3 is TGTGCCAGCAGCGTAGGACAGGGGGCAAAAGGATATGAGCAGTTCTTC. Amino acids: CASSVGQGAKGYEQFF.

The chain is built from TRBV18 and TRBJ1-1; 9 nucleotides match TRBD1. J was trimmed by 6 bases and V by 4 bases; bases with no gene match: 9. Per the germline V gene, CDR1 is KGHSH and CDR2 is LQKENI. The CDR3 has 15 amino acids. The CDR3 sequence: CASSLQGALGPEAFF. CDR3 bases: TGTGCCAGCTCACTACAGGGGGCGTTGGGGCCTGAAGCTTTCTTT.

This clone was detected only once. The chain carries TRBV7-2 and TRBJ1-1; 7 bases align to TRBD1. The trim removed 2 bases at V and 4 bases at J, leaving 10 bases unmatched. The CDR3 consists of 16 residues. Germline lookup yields CDR1 SGHTA and CDR2 FQGNSA. CDR3 in amino acids: CASSLLVPGGGTEAFF. The CDR3 DNA sequence: TGTGCCAGCAGCTTATTGGTCCCAGGGGGTGGCACTGAAGCTTTCTTT.

V gene TRBV7-8 combines with J gene TRBJ1-5; tentative D call: TRBD1 (6 bases). The V gene's germline CDR1 is SGHVS and CDR2 FQNEAQ. This CDR3 has 16 residues. Deletions cut 1 base from V and 6 bases from J, with 16 bases between. DNA for the CDR3: TGTGCCAGCAGCTTAGTTTTCAGGGGCGCAGGTCAGCCCCAGCATTTT. Its protein is CASSLVFRGAGQPQHF.

The rearrangement uses TRBV6-6 and TRBJ2-3; D is unresolved. The V end was cut by 5 bases, the J end by 8 bases, with 17 bases between. The CDR3 has 14 amino acids. CDR1 is MNHNY and CDR2 is SVGAGI in the germline V gene (reference sequence). In DNA, the CDR3 is TGTGCCAGCAGTACTCCCCTAGACCCGAGTACGCAGTATTTT. Translating gives CASSTPLDPSTQYF.

CDR3 coding DNA: TGTGCCAGCAGCTTAGCGGGACAGGGTGGCTACACCTTC. This encodes CASSLAGQGGYTF. The V and J genes are TRBV7-9 and TRBJ1-2; 9 bases line up with TRBD1. Trimming at V came to 0 bases and at J to 7 bases, leaving 0 bases not matched to a gene. This CDR3 comprises 13 residues. The germline CDR1 and CDR2 sequences are SEHNR and FQNEAQ (reference sequence).

The chain couples TRBV28 to TRBJ1-1; 7 bases fit TRBD1. The germline CDR1 and CDR2 sequences are MDHEN and SYDVKM. V dropped 4 bases and J dropped 13; count of bases not matched to a gene: 15. The CDR3 is 14 amino acids. In DNA form, the CDR3 reads TGTGCCAGCAGTTCGACCCCGGGACAGTTTAAGGTTTTCTTT. It encodes CASSSTPGQFKVFF.

The chain employs TRBV6-6 and TRBJ1-2, with TRBD1 matching 7 bases. This CDR3 comprises 14 residues. Germline V gene lookup returns CDR1 MNHNY and CDR2 SVGAGI (reference sequence). The trim removed 3 bases at V and 6 bases at J, leaving 7 bases unmatched. In nucleotides, the CDR3 is TGTGCCAGCAGTTATTCGACAGGGCCCGATGGCTACACCTTC. This sequence encodes CASSYSTGPDGYTF.

The chain couples TRBV7-2 to TRBJ2-5, with D maybe TRBD2 (5 bases). The V and J ends lost 5 bases and 1 base respectively, with 26 bases between them. Germline CDR1 is SGHTA and CDR2 is FQGNSA. This CDR3 spans 19 amino acids. The DNA of the CDR3 is TGTGCCAGCAGCCCCTCGGTGGCGGGTCTCGTGTTCTTCCAAGAGACCCAGTACTTC. It codes for CASSPSVAGLVFFQETQYF. The full variable domain, completed using reference TRBV7-2 and TRBJ2-5, is GAGVSQSPSNKVTEKGKDVELRCDPISGHTALYWYRQSLGQGLEFLIYFQGNSAPDKSGLPSDRFSAERTGGSVSTLTIQRTQQEDSAVYLCASSPSVAGLVFFQETQYFGPGTRLLVL.

CDR3 sequence reads: CASSQTSGGSYEQYF. In DNA, the CDR3 is TGTGCCAGCTCACAGACTAGCGGGGGATCCTACGAGCAGTACTTC. The chain uses TRBV18 and TRBJ2-5; TRBD2 agrees at 12 bases. The DNA matches TRBJ2-7 better at its end, which makes the J call doubtful. Germline V gene lookup returns CDR1 KGHSH and CDR2 LQKENI. The CDR3 totals 15 residues.

V is TRBV18 and J is TRBJ1-3; possibly TRBD1 for D (6 bases). Germline CDR1 reads KGHSH; CDR2 reads LQKENI. The CDR3 consists of 15 residues. The ends were cut back, 1 base at V and 3 bases at J, with 10 bases in the middle. Here the CDR3 DNA reads TGTGCCAGCTCACCACAGACAGGAGGTGGAAACACCATATATTTT. Protein product: CASSPQTGGGNTIYF.

CDR3 coding DNA: TGTGCCAGCAGGACCGGGACTAGCGGATATACGCAGTATTTT. Amino acids: CASRTGTSGYTQYF. This sequence joins TRBV2 and TRBJ2-3; TRBD2 aligns across 11 bases. CDR3 length: 14 residues. Looked up from germline, CDR1 is SNHLY and CDR2 is FYNNEI. V gave up 6 bases and J gave up 7 bases; unmatched junction bases: 6.

The chain has TRBV25-1 and TRBJ1-1; D unclear. The V gene lost 7 bases and the J gene lost 0 bases, with 9 bases spanning the gap. CDR1 is MGHDK, CDR2 SYGVNS, per germline. This CDR3 spans 13 amino acids. The CDR3 sequence: CASTSLMNTEAFF. The CDR3 DNA reads as TGTGCCAGCACCAGTTTGATGAACACTGAAGCTTTCTTT.

The sample holds a few counts of this clone. The chain couples TRBV7-9 to TRBJ1-4, with D perhaps matching TRBD1 (5 bases). V lost 4 bases, J lost 0 bases, and 12 bases lay in between. Per the germline V gene, CDR1 is SEHNR and CDR2 is FQNEAQ (reference sequence). The CDR3 contains 16 residues. The CDR3 DNA reads as TGTGCCAGCAGCTCCCCATCGGGGGCAACTAATGAAAAACTGTTTTTT. Encoded protein: CASSSPSGATNEKLFF. The full variable domain, rest sourced from reference TRBV7-9 and TRBJ1-4, is DTGVSQNPRHKITKRGQNVTFRCDPISEHNRLYWYRQTLGQGPEFLTYFQNEAQLEKSRLLSDRFSAERPKGSFSTLEIQRTEQGDSAMYLCASSSPSGATNEKLFFGSGTQLSVL.

There are a few counts of this clone. The chain has TRBV5-6 and TRBJ2-7; D possibly corresponds to TRBD2 (5 bases). Deletions cut 0 bases from V and 3 bases from J, with 13 bases between. This CDR3 comprises 15 residues. In germline, CDR1 is SGHDT, CDR2 YYEEEE. CDR3 sequence (DNA): TGTGCCAGCAGCTTGGTGGCAGCGGAGGTCTACGAGCAGTACTTC. Translating gives CASSLVAAEVYEQYF.

V usage is TRBV10-1 and J usage is TRBJ2-7; 7 nucleotides line up with TRBD1. The germline V gene has CDR1 WNHNN and CDR2 SYGVQD (reference sequence). The V and J ends lost 6 bases and 2 bases, in that order; junction bases with no gene match: 10. The CDR3 sequence is 15 residues long. CDR3 amino acids: CASSLTGDLAYEQYF. The DNA for the CDR3 is TGCGCCAGCAGCCTTACAGGGGACCTGGCCTACGAGCAGTACTTC.

The V call is TRBV11-2, the J call TRBJ1-1, with 8 bases aligning to TRBD1. Germline V gene data show CDR1 as SGHAT and CDR2 as FQNNGV. The length of the CDR3 is 14 residues. The V and J ends lost 5 bases and 4 bases, in that order; junction bases with no gene match: 6. CDR3 sequence reads: CASSPTGGGTEAFF. Here the CDR3 DNA reads TGTGCCAGCAGCCCCACAGGGGGTGGCACTGAAGCTTTCTTT.

The J gene is TRBJ2-5, the V gene TRBV2, with D maybe TRBD2 (5 bases). Per germline, CDR1 SNHLY and CDR2 FYNNEI. The ends were cut back, 3 bases at V and 0 bases at J, with 11 bases in the middle. The CDR3 has 15 residues. CDR3 amino acids: CASSDGVSYQETQYF. The CDR3 nucleotides are TGTGCCAGCAGTGACGGGGTTAGCTACCAAGAGACCCAGTACTTC.

This clone was detected a few times. V is TRBV16 and J is TRBJ1-1; D uncertain. The V gene lost 0 bases and the J gene lost 6 bases, with 8 bases spanning the gap. The germline V gene encodes CDR1 KGHSY and CDR2 FQNENV. CDR3 length equals 13 residues. The DNA for the CDR3 is TGTGCCAGCAGCCAATCGCCGAGTCCTGAAGCTTTCTTT. Its protein product is CASSQSPSPEAFF. Full variable domain (outside the CDR3, taken from reference TRBV16 and TRBJ1-1): GEEVAQTPKHLVRGEGQKAKLYCAPIKGHSYVFWYQQVLKNEFKFLISFQNENVFDETGMPKERFSAKCLPNSPCSLEIQATKLEDSAVYFCASSQSPSPEAFFGQGTRLTVV.

This chain links TRBV5-5 with TRBJ2-5; D might be TRBD1 (6 bases). Germline V gives CDR1 SGHKS, CDR2 YYEKEE (reference sequence). The CDR3 sequence is 13 residues long. V was cut by 4 bases and J by 9 bases, with 16 bases left in between. CDR3 bases: TGTGCCAGCAGCCGGGACACCCCGAGGGCCCAGTACTTC. Amino acid sequence: CASSRDTPRAQYF.

The sample holds a few counts of this clone. The V call is TRBV7-9, the J call TRBJ1-2, with D hard to call. This CDR3 contains 15 residues. Trimming shortened V by 2 bases and J by 7 bases, and 17 bases separated the two germline ends. Looked up from germline, CDR1 is SEHNR and CDR2 is FQNEAQ (reference sequence). CDR3 in amino acids: CASSLSEYSGSGYTF. The DNA for the CDR3 is TGTGCCAGCAGCTTATCGGAGTACAGTGGGAGTGGCTACACCTTC.

This clone was detected only once. The V gene is TRBV9, the J gene TRBJ2-1; tentatively, D is TRBD2 (6 bases). CDR1 is SGDLS, CDR2 YYNGEE, per germline. V was trimmed by 2 bases and J by 2 bases, leaving 11 bases between them. The CDR3 loop spans 15 amino acids. The CDR3 DNA reads as TGTGCCAGCAGCGTTAGCGGCCTTCCCTACAATGAGCAGTTCTTC. It encodes CASSVSGLPYNEQFF.

This sequence joins TRBV7-9 and TRBJ1-1; the D is unclear. The V gene lost 2 bases and the J gene lost 4 bases, with 11 bases spanning the gap. Germline V gene data show CDR1 as SEHNR and CDR2 as FQNEAQ (reference sequence). The CDR3 consists of 14 residues. CDR3 protein: CASSLPGGSTEAFF. For the CDR3, the DNA is TGTGCCAGCAGCTTACCCGGTGGGAGCACTGAAGCTTTCTTT. The entire variable domain, with the rest obtained from reference TRBV7-9 and TRBJ1-1, is as follows: DTGVSQNPRHKITKRGQNVTFRCDPISEHNRLYWYRQTLGQGPEFLTYFQNEAQLEKSRLLSDRFSAERPKGSFSTLEIQRTEQGDSAMYLCASSLPGGSTEAFFGQGTRLTVV.

The chain carries TRBV4-1 and TRBJ2-5, with 7 positions matching TRBD2. Per the germline V gene, CDR1 is MGHRA and CDR2 is YSYEKL. Losses at the gene ends were 4 bases for V and 2 bases for J; bases not matched to a gene: 13. This CDR3 has 17 amino acids. The CDR3: CASSPAPGTNGQETQYF. The CDR3 DNA is TGCGCCAGCAGCCCAGCCCCCGGGACTAACGGGCAAGAGACCCAGTACTTC.

V and J are TRBV30 and TRBJ1-3, with 8 bases fitting TRBD1. Germline trimming cut 5 bases from V and 1 base from J; bases unmatched to any gene: 4. The CDR3 covers 14 residues. Germline assignment: CDR1 GTSNPN and CDR2 SVGIG (reference sequence). The CDR3 sequence: CAWGTGGSGNTIYF. As DNA, the CDR3 is TGTGCCTGGGGTACAGGGGGTTCTGGAAACACCATATATTTT.

The rearrangement uses TRBV7-8 and TRBJ2-3; the match to TRBD1 covers 7 bases. Germline V lookup: CDR1 SGHVS, CDR2 FQNEAQ. Trimming cost V 0 bases and J 4 bases; bases outside gene matches: 10. The CDR3 spans 17 residues. CDR3 DNA sequence: TGTGCCAGCAGCTTAGCGCAGGTACAGGGGATCCCAGATACGCAGTATTTT. It yields the protein CASSLAQVQGIPDTQYF.

The sample holds a few counts of this clone. V gene TRBV5-6 combines with J gene TRBJ1-1; D perhaps matches TRBD1 (5 bases). The V end was cut by 2 bases, the J end by 1 base, with 9 bases between. CDR1 is SGHDT and CDR2 is YYEEEE in the germline V gene. The CDR3 runs to 14 residues. CDR3 loop: CASSFGGENTEAFF. The CDR3 region has the DNA TGTGCCAGCAGCTTTGGAGGGGAGAACACTGAAGCTTTCTTT.